The 6 T cell receptor beta chains below come from one sample, sequenced in a study of CD8 T cells in ankylosing spondylitis. From the 5' RACE reads, TCRdb called clonotypes with MiXCR, one entry per CDR3 protein. The sample has some 250,000 distinct CDR3 sequences; roughly a quarter are singletons. Sequencing used blood, either unsorted or a sorted T cell fraction (not recorded which). The receptors were sampled from a male donor with ankylosing spondylitis or in good health (not recorded which).

The genes are TRBV10-3 and TRBJ1-6, with a weak D call TRBD1 (5 bases). Germline V gives CDR1 ENHRY, CDR2 SYGVKD. Trimming left V 8 bases short and J 0 bases short, with 14 bases between. The CDR3 consists of 16 residues. CDR3 region: CAIRSEDISYNSPLHF. Here the CDR3 DNA reads TGTGCCATCCGGTCGGAGGACATCTCCTATAATTCACCCCTCCACTTT.

In its sample, this clonotype was seen many times. The chain joins TRBV6-1 to TRBJ2-3; D is uncertain. Germline lookup yields CDR1 MNHNS and CDR2 SASEGT. The CDR3 consists of 13 residues. V was pared by 6 bases and J by 4 bases, with 11 bases between. The CDR3 DNA is TGTGCCAGCAGAGATACAGACGCAGATACGCAGTATTTT. Translation: CASRDTDADTQYF.

This clonotype showed up just a few times. The chain carries TRBV29-1 and TRBJ2-5, with 8 bases fitting TRBD2. V lost 6 bases, J lost 7 bases, and 10 bases stayed unmatched. The CDR3 sequence is 13 residues long. CDR1 SQVTM and CDR2 ANQGSEA come from the germline V gene. The DNA of the CDR3 is TGCAGCGTGACGGGAGGGGGAAAGAGGACCCAGTACTTC. Translation: CSVTGGGKRTQYF.

The V gene is TRBV2, the J gene TRBJ2-7, with D possibly TRBD1 on 5 matching bases. Germline V gives CDR1 SNHLY, CDR2 FYNNEI. The CDR3 contains 15 residues. The V end was cut by 4 bases, the J end by 0 bases, with 13 bases between. CDR3 coding DNA: TGTGCCAGCAGTGTAGGGGCCTCAAGCTCCTACGAGCAGTACTTC. Translated: CASSVGASSSYEQYF.

J is TRBJ2-7 and V is TRBV7-2, with D unresolved. From germline, CDR1 is SGHTA and CDR2 FQGNSA. This CDR3 contains 12 residues. Deletions cut 4 bases from V and 4 bases from J, with 8 bases between. The CDR3 bases are TGTGCCAGCAGCTCGGACCTATACGAGCAGTACTTC. Its protein is CASSSDLYEQYF.

Ten or more counts support this clonotype. The germline gene is not matched at one end of the junction; a read error may be the cause. J is TRBJ2-3 and V is TRBV7-2; D might be TRBD2 (6 bases). The CDR3 has 14 amino acids. Germline loops: CDR1 SGHTA, CDR2 FQGNSA. The CDR3 coding sequence is TGTGCCAGCAGACTGCGGGGAGGCACAGATACGCAGTATTTC. Translated, it gives CASRLRGGTDTQYF.